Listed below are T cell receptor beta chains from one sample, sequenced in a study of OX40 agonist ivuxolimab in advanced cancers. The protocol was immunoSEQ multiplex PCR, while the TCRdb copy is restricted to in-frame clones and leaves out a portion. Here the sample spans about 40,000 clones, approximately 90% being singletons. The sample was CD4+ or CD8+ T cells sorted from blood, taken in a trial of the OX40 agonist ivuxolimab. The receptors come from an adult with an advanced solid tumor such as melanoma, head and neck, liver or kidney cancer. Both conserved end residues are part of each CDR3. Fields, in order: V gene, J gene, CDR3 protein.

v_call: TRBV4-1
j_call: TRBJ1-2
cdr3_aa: CASSQRTTPVGGGGYTF

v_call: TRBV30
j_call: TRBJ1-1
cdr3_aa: CALTQGNTEAFF

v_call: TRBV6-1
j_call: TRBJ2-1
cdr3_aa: CASSARWDEQFF

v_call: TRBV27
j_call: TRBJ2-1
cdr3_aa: CASRAGPGYNEQFF

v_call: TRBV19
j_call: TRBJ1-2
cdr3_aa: CASSTSGGGVYGYTF

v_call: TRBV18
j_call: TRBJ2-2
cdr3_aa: CASSRSGQAYTGELFF

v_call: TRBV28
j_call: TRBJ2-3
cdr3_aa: CASSLWSSGLAGTRGTDTQYF

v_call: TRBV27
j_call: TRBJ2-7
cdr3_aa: CASGTRSSYEQYF

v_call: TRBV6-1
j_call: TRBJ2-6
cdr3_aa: CASGWAGANVLTF

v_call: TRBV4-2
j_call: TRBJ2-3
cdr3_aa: CASSPNEGGADTQYF

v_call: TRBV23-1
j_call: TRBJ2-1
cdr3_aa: CASSQSGHRGLGGSNEQFF

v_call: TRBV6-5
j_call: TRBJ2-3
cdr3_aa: CASSYGWSGSTDTQYF

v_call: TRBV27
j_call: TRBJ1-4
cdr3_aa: CASSPLPVTNEKLFF

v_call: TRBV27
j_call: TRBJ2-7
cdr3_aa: CASLPTRGRGGEQYF

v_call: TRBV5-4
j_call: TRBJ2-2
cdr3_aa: CASSASGTGGPGELFF

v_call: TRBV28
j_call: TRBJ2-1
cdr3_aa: CASRSRTSVDEQFF

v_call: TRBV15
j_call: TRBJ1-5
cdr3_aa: CATRDREGQPQHF